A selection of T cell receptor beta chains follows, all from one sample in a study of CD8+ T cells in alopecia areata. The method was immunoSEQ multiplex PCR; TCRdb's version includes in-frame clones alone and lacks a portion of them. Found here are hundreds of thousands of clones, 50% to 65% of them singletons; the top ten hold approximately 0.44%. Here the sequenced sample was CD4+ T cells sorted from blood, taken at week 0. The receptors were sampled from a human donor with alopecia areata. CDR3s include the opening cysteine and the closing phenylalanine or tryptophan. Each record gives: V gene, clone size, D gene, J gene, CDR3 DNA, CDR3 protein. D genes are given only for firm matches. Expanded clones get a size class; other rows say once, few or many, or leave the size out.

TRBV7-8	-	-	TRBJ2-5	TGTGCCAGCAGCTCGGGACTTTTTCGAGAGACCCAGTACTTC	CASSSGLFRETQYF
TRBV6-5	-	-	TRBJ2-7	TGTGCCAGCAGCTGGGACCGTTCCTCCTACGAGCAGTACTTC	CASSWDRSSYEQYF
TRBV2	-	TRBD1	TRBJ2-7	TGTGCCAGCAGTGAAGTGGGGCCGGGACAGGGGGCCTACGAGCAGTACTTC	CASSEVGPGQGAYEQYF
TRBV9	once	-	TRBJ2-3	TGTGCCAGCAGCGAGGGTCCGGATGGTACGCAGTATTTT	CASSEGPDGTQYF
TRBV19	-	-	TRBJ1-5	TGTGCCAGTACCCCTGGACCGGGAAGCAATCAGCCCCAGCATTTT	CASTPGPGSNQPQHF
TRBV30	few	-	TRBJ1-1	TGTGCCTGGAGTTCTTATGTGAACACTGAAGCTTTCTTT	CAWSSYVNTEAFF
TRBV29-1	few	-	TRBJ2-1	TGCAGCGCCCCAAGGCCGGGTTGGGATGAGCAGTTCTTC	CSAPRPGWDEQFF
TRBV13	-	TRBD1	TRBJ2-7	TGTGCCAGCAGCCCGAAGCTTCCGACAGGGACCTACGAGCAGTACTTC	CASSPKLPTGTYEQYF
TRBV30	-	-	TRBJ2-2	TGTGCCTGGAGTAGGGAGTGGGAGCTGTTTTTT	CAWSREWELFF
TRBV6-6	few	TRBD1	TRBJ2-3	TGTGCCAGCAGTCCCGGGACAGCCACCATCACAGATACGCAGTATTTT	CASSPGTATITDTQYF
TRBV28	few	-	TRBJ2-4	TGTGCCAGCAGTCAAGGGTTAGCCAAAAACATTCAGTACTTC	CASSQGLAKNIQYF
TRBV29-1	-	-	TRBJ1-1	TGCAGCGTTGCGGGACCGGGCGACACTGAAGCTTTCTTT	CSVAGPGDTEAFF
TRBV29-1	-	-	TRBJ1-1	TGCAGCGTGCATGGCACTGAAGCTTTCTTT	CSVHGTEAFF
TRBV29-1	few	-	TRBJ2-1	TGCAGCGCAAGAGCCGGAGGCCACAATGAGCAGTTCTTC	CSARAGGHNEQFF
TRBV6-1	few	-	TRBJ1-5	TGTGCCAGCAGTGAAGCGCGGGGCGCTGGCAATCAGCCCCAGCATTTT	CASSEARGAGNQPQHF
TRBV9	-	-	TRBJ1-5	TGTGCCAGCAGTAAGACAGATAGCAATCAGCCCCAGCATTTT	CASSKTDSNQPQHF
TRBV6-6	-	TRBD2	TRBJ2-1	TGTGCCAGCAGAATATCTAGCGGGAGTATAAATGAGCAGTTCTTC	CASRISSGSINEQFF
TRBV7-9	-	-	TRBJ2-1	TGTGCCAGCAGCTTAGAGGTTTCCAATGAGCAGTTCTTC	CASSLEVSNEQFF
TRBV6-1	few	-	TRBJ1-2	TGTGCCAGCATCGCTTGGACGACTGACTACACCTTC	CASIAWTTDYTF
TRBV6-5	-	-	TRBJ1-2	TGTGCCAGCACCACAGCTAACTATGGCTACACCTTC	CASTTANYGYTF
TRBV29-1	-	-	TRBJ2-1	TGCAGCGTTGAAAGTGTTGACAATGAGCAGTTCTTC	CSVESVDNEQFF
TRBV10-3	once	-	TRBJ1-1	TGTGCCATCAGTGAGTCCGGGGGCGAGACTGAAGCTTTCTTT	CAISESGGETEAFF
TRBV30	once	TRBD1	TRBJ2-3	TGTGCCTGGAGCGACCCAAACAGGGGGCGGTCGGATACGCAGTATTTT	CAWSDPNRGRSDTQYF
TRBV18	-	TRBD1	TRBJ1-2	TGTGCCAGCTCACCCGTGGACAGGCTCTATGGCTACACCTTC	CASSPVDRLYGYTF
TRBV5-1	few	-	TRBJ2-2	TGCGCCAGCAGCTTGGCTACAGCGAACACCGGGGAGCTGTTTTTT	CASSLATANTGELFF
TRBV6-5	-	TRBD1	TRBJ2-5	TGTGCCAGCAGTCCCGAAGGGGGCGGGCAGACCCAGTACTTC	CASSPEGGGQTQYF
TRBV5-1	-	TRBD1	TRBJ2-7	TGCGCCAGCAGCTCAAACAGGGGGAAGGCCTCCCTAACCTACGAGCAGTACTTC	CASSSNRGKASLTYEQYF
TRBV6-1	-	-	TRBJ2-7	TGTGCCAGCAGCGCGGAAGGGCGAGGAGAGCAGTACTTC	CASSAEGRGEQYF
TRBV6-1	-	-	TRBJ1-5	TGTGCCAGCAGTTCCGTAGGGGGAAGCAATCAGCCCCAGCATTTT	CASSSVGGSNQPQHF
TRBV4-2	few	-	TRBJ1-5	TGTGCCAGCATGGAGGGCCCGGGGCAGCCCCAGCATTTT	CASMEGPGQPQHF
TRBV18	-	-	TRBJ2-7	TGTGCCAGCTCACCATCCCGGACAGAATACGAGCAGTACTTC	CASSPSRTEYEQYF
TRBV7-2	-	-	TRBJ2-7	TGTGCCAGCAGCTCGAATCTAGGGTCCGAGCAGTACTTC	CASSSNLGSEQYF
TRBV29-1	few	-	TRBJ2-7	TGCAGCGTTGTGGGTGCCCCCCCCTACGAGCAGTACTTC	CSVVGAPPYEQYF
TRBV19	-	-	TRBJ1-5	TGTGCCAGTACCCAGATCAATCAGCCCCAGCATTTT	CASTQINQPQHF
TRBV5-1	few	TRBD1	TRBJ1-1	TGCGCCAGCAGCACGAGACAGGGGGCCGGCACTGAAGCTTTCTTT	CASSTRQGAGTEAFF
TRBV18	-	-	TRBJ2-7	TGTGCCAGCTCTCGATCCGGGACACCTTCCTACGAGCAGTACTTC	CASSRSGTPSYEQYF
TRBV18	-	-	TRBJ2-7	TGTGCCAGCTCACCGGGGGGCTTGAGCTCCTACGAGCAGTACTTC	CASSPGGLSSYEQYF
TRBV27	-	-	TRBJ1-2	TGTGCCAGCAGTTTAGAGGGGCGCTACGGCTACACCTTC	CASSLEGRYGYTF
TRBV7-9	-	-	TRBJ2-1	TGTGCCAGCAGCTTAAGGAGGGGGAATGAGCAGTTCTTC	CASSLRRGNEQFF
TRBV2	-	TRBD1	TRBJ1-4	TGTGCCAGCAGACGACAGGGAACAACTAATGAAAAACTGTTTTTT	CASRRQGTTNEKLFF